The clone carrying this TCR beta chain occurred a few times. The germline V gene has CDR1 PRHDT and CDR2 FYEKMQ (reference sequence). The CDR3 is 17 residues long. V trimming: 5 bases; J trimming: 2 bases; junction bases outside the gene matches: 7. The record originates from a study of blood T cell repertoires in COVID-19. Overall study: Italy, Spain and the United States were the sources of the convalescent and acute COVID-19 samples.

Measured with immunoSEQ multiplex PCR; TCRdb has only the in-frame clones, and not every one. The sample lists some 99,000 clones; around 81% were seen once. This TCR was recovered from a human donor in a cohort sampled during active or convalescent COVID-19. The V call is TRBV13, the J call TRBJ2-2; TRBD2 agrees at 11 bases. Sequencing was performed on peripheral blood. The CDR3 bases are TGTGCCAGCAGCCCCGAGGGGACTAGCGGAAACACCGGGGAGCTGTTTTTT. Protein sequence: CASSPEGTSGNTGELFF.